This T cell receptor beta chain was recovered during a study of T cell repertoires in cytomegalovirus infection. Study summary: Carrying CMV and the relevant HLA type showed in public TCR beta signatures.

In TCRdb, the reads were re-called with MiXCR into one record per CDR3 protein. The sample yields approximately 750,000 distinct CDR3 sequences, roughly 36% seen once. Germline CDR1 is PRHDT and CDR2 is FYEKMQ (reference sequence). With V trimmed by 5 bases and J by 3 bases, 10 bases remained unmatched. The CDR3 sequence is 17 residues long. The sequenced sample was PBMCs. The rearrangement links TRBV13 to TRBJ2-7; 13 bases are shared with TRBD2. This TCR came from a human donor in good health (CMV status not recorded). Some clones in this sample may be carry-over from other donors' samples. CDR3 sequence reads: CASSPVGGTSGNYEQYF. Here the CDR3 DNA reads TGTGCCAGCAGCCCTGTGGGGGGGACTAGCGGGAACTACGAGCAGTACTTC.